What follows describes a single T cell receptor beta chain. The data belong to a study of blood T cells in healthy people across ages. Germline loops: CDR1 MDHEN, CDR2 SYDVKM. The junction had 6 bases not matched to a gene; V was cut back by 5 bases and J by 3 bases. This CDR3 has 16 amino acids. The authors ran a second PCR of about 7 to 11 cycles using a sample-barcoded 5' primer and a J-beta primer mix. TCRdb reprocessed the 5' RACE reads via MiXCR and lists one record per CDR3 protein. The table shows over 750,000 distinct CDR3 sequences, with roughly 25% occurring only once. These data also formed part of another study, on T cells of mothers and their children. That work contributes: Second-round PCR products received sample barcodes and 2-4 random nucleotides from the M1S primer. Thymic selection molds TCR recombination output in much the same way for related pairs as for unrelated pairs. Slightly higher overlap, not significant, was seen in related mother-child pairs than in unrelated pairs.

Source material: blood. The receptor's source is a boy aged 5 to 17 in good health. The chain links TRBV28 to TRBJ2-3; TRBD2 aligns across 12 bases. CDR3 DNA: TGTGCCAGCAGTGCGACCCTAGCGGGGGGGACAGATACGCAGTATTTT. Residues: CASSATLAGGTDTQYF. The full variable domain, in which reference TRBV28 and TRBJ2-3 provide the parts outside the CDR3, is DVKVTQSSRYLVKRTGEKVFLECVQDMDHENMFWYRQDPGLGLRLIYFSYDVKMKEKGDIPEGYSVSREKKERFSLILESASTNQTSMYLCASSATLAGGTDTQYFGPGTRLTVL.